Listed below are T cell receptor beta chains from one sample, sequenced in a study of cytomegalovirus exposure and HLA in healthy donors. Generated by immunoSEQ multiplex PCR, the TCRdb table keeps only in-frame clones and is missing some. The profile shows 140,000 to 150,000 clones, around three quarters of them singletons. The sample was PBMCs. The receptors here all came from a man aged 35 to 55 in good health and CMV-seronegative. The conserved cysteine and the conserved F or W are not part of the CDR3 here.

v_call	j_call	cdr3_aa
TRBV5-1	TRBJ1-6	ASSTGPPGDYNSPLH
TRBV19	TRBJ2-7	ASSMGTGPYEQY
TRBV9	TRBJ2-7	ASSVGAEPYEQY
TRBV7-8	TRBJ1-2	ASSTTGQGAFNYGYT
TRBV4-2	TRBJ2-5	ASSQESRAETQY
TRBV14	.	ASSQEITRGLAASYEQY
TRBV4-1	TRBJ1-1	ASSQAIMNTEAF
TRBV27	TRBJ2-7	ASSPDRGTSEQY
TRBV18	TRBJ2-7	ASSPPQGQGYEQY
TRBV28	TRBJ2-7	ATLSSHEQY
TRBV9	TRBJ2-5	ASSVAPDSQETQY
TRBV6-5	TRBJ1-6	ASSMTGGGSPLH
TRBV7-7	TRBJ2-5	ASSLGASGQETQY
TRBV29-1	TRBJ1-2	SVYTGRGYT
TRBV7-2	TRBJ2-7	ASSRAGGFSYEQY
TRBV29-1	TRBJ2-3	SVDPVRGDTQY
TRBV7-9	TRBJ2-7	SSSGPGTGLY
TRBV6-5	TRBJ1-5	ASSWDRNNQPQH
TRBV28	TRBJ1-4	ASSLPPGEKLF
TRBV28	TRBJ2-7	ASSLGGSGDEQY
TRBV10-3	TRBJ1-6	AISVGGGESPLH
TRBV11-2	TRBJ2-7	ASSPSGIYEQY
TRBV4-3	TRBJ2-1	ASSQAGTLRNEQF